Listed below are T cell receptor beta chains from one sample, sequenced in a study of blood T cell repertoires in COVID-19. Libraries were prepared by immunoSEQ multiplex PCR; TCRdb keeps only in-frame clonotypes and omits some of them. The table has just over 150,000 clones, approximately 91% seen once. Sequenced sample: peripheral blood. Every receptor here comes from a woman in her 70s with acute or convalescent COVID-19. CDR3s include the opening cysteine and the closing phenylalanine or tryptophan. D genes are given only for firm matches.

V	D	J	DNA	CDR3
TRBV27	.	TRBJ2-3	TGTGCCAGCAGTTTAGTAGTGCAGGGTCTCGGTACGCAGTATTTT	CASSLVVQGLGTQYF
TRBV5-1	TRBD1	TRBJ1-2	TGCGCCAGCAAGCCCGAGACAGGGCCCTTCTATGGCTACACCTTC	CASKPETGPFYGYTF
TRBV2	.	TRBJ1-6	TGTGCCAGCATGGCGGGCCTTAGCTCCTATAATTCACCCCTCCACTTT	CASMAGLSSYNSPLHF
TRBV2	TRBD2	TRBJ2-4	TGTGCCAGCAGTTATACTAGCGGGGCCAAAAACATTCAGTACTTC	CASSYTSGAKNIQYF
TRBV19	TRBD1	TRBJ2-5	TGTGCCAGTAGTGTACAGGGGGCGCCTGAGACCCAGTACTTC	CASSVQGAPETQYF
TRBV21-1	.	TRBJ1-5	TGTGCCAGCAGAAAAGAGAGACAGCATAGCAATCAGCCCCAGCATTTT	CASRKERQHSNQPQHF
TRBV18	.	TRBJ2-1	TGTGCCAGCTCACCACCCTCCCGGAGCTCCTACAATGAGCAGTTCTTC	CASSPPSRSSYNEQFF
TRBV9	TRBD1	TRBJ1-1	TGTGCCAGCAGCGTTGGACAGGGAGGATTGACTGAAGCTTTCTTT	CASSVGQGGLTEAFF
TRBV11-3	.	TRBJ1-2	TGTGCCAGCAGCCTTATGGGCAGGGCATCTCGGAGAGGCTACACCTTC	CASSLMGRASRRGYTF
TRBV5-4	.	TRBJ2-1	TGTGCCAGCAGCAGGGGGGGCGGGGGTACCAATGAGCAGTTCTTC	CASSRGGGGTNEQFF